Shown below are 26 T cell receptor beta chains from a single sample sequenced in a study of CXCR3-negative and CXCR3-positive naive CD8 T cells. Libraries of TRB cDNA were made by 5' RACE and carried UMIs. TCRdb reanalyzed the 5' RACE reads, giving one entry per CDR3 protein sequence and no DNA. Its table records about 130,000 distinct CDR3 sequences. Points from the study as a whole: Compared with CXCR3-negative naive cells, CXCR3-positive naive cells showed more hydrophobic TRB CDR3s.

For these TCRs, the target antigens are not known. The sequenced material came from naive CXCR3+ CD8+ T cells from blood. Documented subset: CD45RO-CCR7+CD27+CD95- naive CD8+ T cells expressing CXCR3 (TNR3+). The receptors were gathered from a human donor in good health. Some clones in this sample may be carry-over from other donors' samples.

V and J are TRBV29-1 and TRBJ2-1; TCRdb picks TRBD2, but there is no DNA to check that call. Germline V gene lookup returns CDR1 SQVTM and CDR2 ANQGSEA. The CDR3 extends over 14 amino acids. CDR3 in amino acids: CSVEDRSGVIEQFF.

The CDR3 protein is CSVTQAGRLEKLFF. V gene TRBV29-1 combines with J gene TRBJ1-4; TCRdb picks TRBD1, but there is no DNA to check that call. Germline V CDR1 and CDR2: SQVTM, ANQGSEA. The CDR3 covers 14 residues. The full variable domain, in which reference TRBV29-1 and TRBJ1-4 provide the parts outside the CDR3, is SAVISQKPSRDICQRGTSLTIQCQVDSQVTMMFWYRQQPGQSLTLIATANQGSEATYESGFVIDKFPISRPNLTFSTLTVSNMSPEDSSIYLCSVTQAGRLEKLFFGSGTQLSVL.

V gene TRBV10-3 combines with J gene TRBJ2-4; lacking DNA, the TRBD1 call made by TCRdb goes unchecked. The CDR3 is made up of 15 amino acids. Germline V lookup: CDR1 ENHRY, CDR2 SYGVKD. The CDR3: CAISEGGEAKNIQYF.

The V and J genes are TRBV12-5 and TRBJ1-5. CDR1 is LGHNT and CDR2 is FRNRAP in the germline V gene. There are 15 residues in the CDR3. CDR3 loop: CASGSGSDSNQPQHF.

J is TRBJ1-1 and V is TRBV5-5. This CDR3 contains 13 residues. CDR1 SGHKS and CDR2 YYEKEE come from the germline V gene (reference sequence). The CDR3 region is CASSLAGRSEAFF.

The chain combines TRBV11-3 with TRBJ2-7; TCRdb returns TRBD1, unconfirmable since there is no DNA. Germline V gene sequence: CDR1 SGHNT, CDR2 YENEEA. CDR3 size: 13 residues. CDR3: CASSTGGHYEQYF.

The CDR3 loop reads CASSQSGGYNEQFF. This rearrangement joins TRBV4-1 to TRBJ2-1; checking the TCRdb D call of TRBD2 is not possible without DNA. The CDR3 runs to 14 residues. CDR1 and CDR2 (germline): MGHRA, YSYEKL.

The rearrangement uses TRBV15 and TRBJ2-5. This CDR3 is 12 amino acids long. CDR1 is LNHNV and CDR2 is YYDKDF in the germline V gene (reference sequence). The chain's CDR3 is CATSSLEETQYF.

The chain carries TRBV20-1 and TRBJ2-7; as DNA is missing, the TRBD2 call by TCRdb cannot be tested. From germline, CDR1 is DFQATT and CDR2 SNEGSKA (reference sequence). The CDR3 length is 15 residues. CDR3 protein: CSARDLEGANYEQYF.

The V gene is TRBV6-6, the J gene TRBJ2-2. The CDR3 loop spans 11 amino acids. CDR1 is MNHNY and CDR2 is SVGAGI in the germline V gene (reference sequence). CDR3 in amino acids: CASSSSEELFF.

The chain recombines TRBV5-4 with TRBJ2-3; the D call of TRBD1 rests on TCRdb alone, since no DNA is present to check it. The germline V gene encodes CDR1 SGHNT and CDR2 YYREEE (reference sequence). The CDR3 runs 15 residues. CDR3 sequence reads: CASRPWDGGTDTQYF.

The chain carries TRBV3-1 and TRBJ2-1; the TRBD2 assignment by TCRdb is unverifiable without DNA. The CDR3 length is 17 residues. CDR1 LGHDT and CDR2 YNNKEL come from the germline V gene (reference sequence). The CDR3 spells CASSQDLAGLADNEQFF.

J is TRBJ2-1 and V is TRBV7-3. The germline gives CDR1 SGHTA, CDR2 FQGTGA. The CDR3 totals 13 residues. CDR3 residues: CASSSDIYNEQFF.

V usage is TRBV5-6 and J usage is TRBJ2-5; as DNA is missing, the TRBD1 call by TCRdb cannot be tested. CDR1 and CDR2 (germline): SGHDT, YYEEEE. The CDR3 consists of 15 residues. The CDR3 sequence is CASSPFDRGQETQYF. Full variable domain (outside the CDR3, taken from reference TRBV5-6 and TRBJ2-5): DAGVTQSPTHLIKTRGQQVTLRCSPKSGHDTVSWYQQALGQGPQFIFQYYEEEERQRGNFPDRFSGHQFPNYSSELNVNALLLGDSALYLCASSPFDRGQETQYFGPGTRLLVL.

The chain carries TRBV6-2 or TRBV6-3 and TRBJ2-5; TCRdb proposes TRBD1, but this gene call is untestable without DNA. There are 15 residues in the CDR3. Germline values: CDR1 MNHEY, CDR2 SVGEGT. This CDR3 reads CASSYSGDYQETQYF.

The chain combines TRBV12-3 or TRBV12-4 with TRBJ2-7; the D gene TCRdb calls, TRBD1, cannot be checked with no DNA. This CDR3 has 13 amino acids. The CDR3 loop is CASSFGQTYEQYF.

The CDR3 here is CASSSLGGTKAFF. V is TRBV12-3 or TRBV12-4 and J is TRBJ1-1; as DNA is missing, the TRBD1 call by TCRdb cannot be tested. The CDR3 is 13 amino acids.

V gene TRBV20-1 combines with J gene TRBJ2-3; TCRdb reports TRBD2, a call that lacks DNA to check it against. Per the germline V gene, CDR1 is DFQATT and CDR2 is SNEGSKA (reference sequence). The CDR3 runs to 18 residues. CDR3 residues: CSALRGLAGLGDTDTQYF.

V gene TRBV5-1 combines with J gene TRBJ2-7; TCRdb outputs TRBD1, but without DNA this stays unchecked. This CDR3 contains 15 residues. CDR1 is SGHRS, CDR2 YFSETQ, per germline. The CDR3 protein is CASSLAETGRYEQYF.

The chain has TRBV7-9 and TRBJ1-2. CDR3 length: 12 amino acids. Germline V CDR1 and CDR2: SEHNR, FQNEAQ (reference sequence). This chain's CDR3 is CASGSGGEGYTF.

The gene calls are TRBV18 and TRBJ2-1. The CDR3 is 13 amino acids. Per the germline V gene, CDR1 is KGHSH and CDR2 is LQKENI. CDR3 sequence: CASSPGQDNEQFF.

This CDR3 reads CASSVGRGTSYEQYF. This chain links TRBV6-1 with TRBJ2-7; TCRdb lists TRBD2, though no DNA is available to test this call. CDR3 length: 15 amino acids. The V gene's germline CDR1 is MNHNS and CDR2 SASEGT.

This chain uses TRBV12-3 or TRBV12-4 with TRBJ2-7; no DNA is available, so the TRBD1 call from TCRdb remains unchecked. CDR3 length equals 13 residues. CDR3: CASSWTGLNEQYF.

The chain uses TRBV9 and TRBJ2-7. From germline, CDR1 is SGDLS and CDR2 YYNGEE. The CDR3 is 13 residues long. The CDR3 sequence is CASSVAVSYEQYF.

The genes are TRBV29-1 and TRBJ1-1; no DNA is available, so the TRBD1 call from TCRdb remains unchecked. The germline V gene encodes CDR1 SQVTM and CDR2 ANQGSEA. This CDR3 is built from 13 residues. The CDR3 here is CSPTGPLNTEAFF. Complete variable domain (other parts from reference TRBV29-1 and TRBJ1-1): SAVISQKPSRDICQRGTSLTIQCQVDSQVTMMFWYRQQPGQSLTLIATANQGSEATYESGFVIDKFPISRPNLTFSTLTVSNMSPEDSSIYLCSPTGPLNTEAFFGQGTRLTVV.

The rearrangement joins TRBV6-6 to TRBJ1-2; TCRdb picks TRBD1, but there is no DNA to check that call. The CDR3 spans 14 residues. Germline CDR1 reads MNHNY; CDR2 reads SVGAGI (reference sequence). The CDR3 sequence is CASSYSSGIYGYTF.